This T cell receptor beta chain is drawn from a study of blood T cell repertoires in COVID-19. Study details: The cDNA or gDNA used as material had been derived from T cells, B-cell-depleted T cells, or PBMCs.

Study processing details: Estimation of nucleated cell counts was performed using reference gene primer amplification. Some clones are missing from TCRdb's copy, which holds only in-frame ones; the method was immunoSEQ multiplex PCR. V and J calls and clone size follow that table, whereas D and trimming were derived from the DNA. The sample includes about 220,000 clones, 80% of them seen just once. V was shortened by 6 bases and J by 7 bases, with 19 bases between the two germline ends. Germline V CDR1 and CDR2: MGHRA, YSYEKL. This CDR3 is 15 amino acids long. This clone showed up just a few times. The source of this sequence is a woman in her 70s with acute or convalescent COVID-19. The rearrangement joins TRBV4-1 to TRBJ2-1; TRBD1 is a possible D gene (6 bases). The sequencing sample was made of peripheral blood. CDR3 DNA sequence: TGCGCCAGCAGACCCGCGCCGACAGGTTTGAATGAGCAGTTCTTC. Translated: CASRPAPTGLNEQFF.